The entry below describes one T cell receptor beta chain. Its cognate antigen is unknown. TCRdb's table, derived via immunoSEQ multiplex PCR, lists solely in-frame clones and lacks some. Among roughly 150,000 clones, just over 90% were seen once, and the ten largest hold approximately 1.8%. The CDR3 is 12 amino acids. V was trimmed by 7 bases and J by 0 bases, leaving 6 bases between them. From germline, CDR1 is MNHEY and CDR2 SMNVEV (reference sequence). The sample belongs to a study of T cell responses to AZD1222 COVID-19 vaccine. Study outcomes and limitations: CD4 TCRs covered the whole spike, strongest at regions 160-218 and 743-854. Donors in the cohort were predominantly white British and more often female, and clonal diversity was possibly underestimated.

V usage is TRBV27 and J usage is TRBJ1-1; weak D call: TRBD1 (5 bases). This clonotype originated in an adult in good health. This specimen consisted of peripheral blood, obtained on day 0 of AZD1222 vaccination. For the CDR3, the DNA is TGTGCCAGCACAGGGTTGAACACTGAAGCTTTCTTT. It specifies CASTGLNTEAFF.